This T cell receptor beta chain comes out of a study of blood T cells in healthy people across ages (dated by TCRdb to about 2015). For the wider study: In model experiments, template switching captured roughly one uniquely barcoded TCR beta cDNA molecule for every two T cells. Age-related changes in TCR beta repertoire diversity were measured in the study by deep sequencing normalized with unique cDNA molecular identifiers. Two additional independent replicas of 1 million unique cDNA reads from the same blood draw were analyzed for two donors (one aged 18 to 29 and one aged 80 or older). To avoid experimental bias, donors of different ages were spread randomly across the sequencing lanes. The donors were split into four age groups: young (average 16 years), middle-aged (roughly 42), aged (more than 60) and long-lived (approximately 80). The paper as a whole reports these results and caveats: Estimates of total diversity from one million sequenced T cells were regarded as lower bounds and underestimates. Since profiling was done on bulk unsorted PBMCs, naive and antigen-experienced compartments could not be conclusively compared. Observed TCR beta diversity per million T cells fell roughly linearly with age, and a significant reduction was already apparent by age approximately 40. Donor CMV infection status was unknown, potentially confounding age-related changes in expanded clonotypes. The percentage of naive T cells measured by flow cytometry correlated strongly with observed TCR beta diversity. Compared with the aged group, the long-lived group had more naive CD4+ T cells, fewer expanded clones and increased TCR diversity, suggesting age selection.

Library preparation was by 5' RACE. The sequencer was an Illumina HiSeq 2500. A second PCR of about 6 to 12 cycles was run with a J-beta primer mix and a sample-barcoded 5' primer. A template-switch 5' adaptor carrying 12 random nucleotides introduced a unique molecular identifier onto each TCR beta cDNA molecule. At least 2.5 million CDR3-containing paired-end reads were obtained from each sample. First-strand cDNA was synthesized from all RNA with the Mint cDNA synthesis kit, primed by a TRBC-specific oligonucleotide. Following uracil-DNA glycosylase treatment, a first 18-cycle PCR with universal primers M1SS and BC2_uni_R was performed on all cDNA. From the authors' description of their analysis: Normalization of each sample was performed by random selection of 1 million high-quality reads, each carrying a distinct molecular identifier. Reads with shared molecular identifiers were discarded instead of being binned into consensus sequences. MiTCR, run with a Q25 quality threshold and the strictest error-elimination algorithm, handled CDR3 identification, clonotype clustering and error correction. A nonparametric unseen species model using Euler transformation provided a lower-bound estimate of total TCR beta diversity. Using fastp trimming at Q25 and MiXCR clonotype assembly, TCRdb reanalyzed the public sequencing data and kept in-frame beta chains. CDR3 protein sequences are deduplicated, and each keeps its most common genes and DNA. The V and J calls and clone size are TCRdb's, not the authors'. The sample profile shows hundreds of thousands of distinct CDR3 sequences; more than 45% of them were found once. The ten largest account for around 20% of the sample.

Reading the germline V gene gives CDR1 SQVTM and CDR2 ANQGSEA. V and J lose 1 base and 0 bases, and a span of 11 bases separates them. Counted from cysteine to phenylalanine, this CDR3 has 15 amino acids. Of the read, only the CDR3 DNA is kept; its 45 bases are in frame from base 1. In its sample, this clonotype was seen once. Which antigen it targets is not known. No base quality values were provided; no much bigger clone lies one nucleotide off. The donors were a few dozen Caucasian individuals from Russia, aged roughly 6 to 100 years, who were systemically healthy. Each donor gave 8 to 10 milliliters of peripheral blood, drawn into EDTA-treated Vacutainer tubes. Ficoll-Paque density-gradient centrifugation was used to isolate PBMCs, with at least 7 million per sample. Total RNA, at least 6 micrograms per sample, was extracted from PBMCs with Trizol reagent. For every donor, flow cytometry on a PBMC aliquot measured the percentage of naive CD45RAhigh/CD27high T cells.

The source is a man younger than 40 in good health. The sample comprised blood. The V gene is TRBV29-1 and the J gene is TRBJ2-3, with the identity of the D gene unclear. The CDR3 region reads CSVEGVFYSTDTQYF. The DNA reads as follows: TGCAGCGTTGAAGGAGTATTCTATAGCACAGATACGCAGTATTTT.